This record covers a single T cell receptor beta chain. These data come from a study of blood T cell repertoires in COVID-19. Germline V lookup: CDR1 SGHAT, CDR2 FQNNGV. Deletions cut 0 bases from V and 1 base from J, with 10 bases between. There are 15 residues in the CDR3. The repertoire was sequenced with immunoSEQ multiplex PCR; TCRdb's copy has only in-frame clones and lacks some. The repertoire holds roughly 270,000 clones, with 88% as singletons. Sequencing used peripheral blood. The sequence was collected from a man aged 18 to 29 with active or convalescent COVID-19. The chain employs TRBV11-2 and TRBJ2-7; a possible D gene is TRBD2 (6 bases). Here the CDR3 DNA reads TGTGCCAGCAGCTTAGAGGGGGGTACGTCCTACGAGCAGTACTTC. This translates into CASSLEGGTSYEQYF.